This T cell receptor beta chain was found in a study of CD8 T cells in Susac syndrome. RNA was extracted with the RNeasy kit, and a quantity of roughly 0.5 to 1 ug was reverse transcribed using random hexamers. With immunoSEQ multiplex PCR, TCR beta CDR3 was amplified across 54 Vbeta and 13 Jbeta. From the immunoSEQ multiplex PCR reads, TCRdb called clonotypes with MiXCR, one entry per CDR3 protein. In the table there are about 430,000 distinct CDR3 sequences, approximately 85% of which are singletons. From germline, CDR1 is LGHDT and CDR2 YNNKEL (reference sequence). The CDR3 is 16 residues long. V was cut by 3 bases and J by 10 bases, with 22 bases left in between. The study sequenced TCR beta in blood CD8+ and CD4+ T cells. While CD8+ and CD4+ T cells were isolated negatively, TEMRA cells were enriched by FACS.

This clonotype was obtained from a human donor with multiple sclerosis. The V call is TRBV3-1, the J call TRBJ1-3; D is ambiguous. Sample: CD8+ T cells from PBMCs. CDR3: CASSQPKDGLKNTIYF. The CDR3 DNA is TGTGCCAGCAGCCAGCCTAAAGACGGACTCAAAAATACCATATATTTT.